Listed below are T cell receptor beta chains from one sample, sequenced in a study of T cell repertoires in cytomegalovirus infection. Antigens of these TCRs are unknown. A single record per CDR3 protein comes from TCRdb applying MiXCR to the reads. This sample has some 120,000 distinct CDR3 sequences, with 25% to 35% found just once. The sequencing used CD8+ T cells from cultured PBMCs, collected from culture after CMV antigen stimulation. These receptors came from a human donor in good health (CMV status not recorded). Some clones in this sample may be carry-over from other donors' samples. Each CDR3 is given with its conserved first and last residue. Each record gives: CDR3 length, clone size, J gene, D gene, V gene, CDR3 protein, CDR3 DNA. D genes are given only for firm matches. Not all rows give a size; the values are once, few, many and, for expanded clones, a class.

len: 14
abundance: .
j_gene: TRBJ2-7
d_gene: .
v_gene: TRBV4-1
CDR3aa: CASSQVTADSEPEF
CDR3nt: TGCGCCAGCAGCCAAGTGACGGCCGACTCGGAGCCGGAATTC

len: 20
abundance: .
j_gene: TRBJ1-5
d_gene: .
v_gene: TRBV6-1
CDR3aa: CASSETFWPLYLDSNQPQHF
CDR3nt: TGTGCCAGCAGTGAAACGTTCTGGCCTTTATACCTCGATAGCAATCAGCCCCAGCATTTT

len: 21
abundance: .
j_gene: TRBJ1-1
d_gene: TRBD1
v_gene: TRBV12-3/TRBV12-4
CDR3aa: CASRPSFGDRGAPSMNTEAFF
CDR3nt: TGTGCCAGCAGGCCATCTTTTGGGGACAGGGGAGCCCCTTCAATGAACACTGAAGCTTTCTTT

len: 17
abundance: few
j_gene: TRBJ2-7
d_gene: TRBD2
v_gene: TRBV29-1
CDR3aa: CSVESGIAGVGSYEQYF
CDR3nt: TGCAGCGTTGAGTCCGGCATTGCGGGAGTTGGCTCCTACGAGCAGTACTTC

len: 14
abundance: many
j_gene: TRBJ2-2
d_gene: .
v_gene: TRBV7-2
CDR3aa: CASHGGRNTGELFF
CDR3nt: TGTGCCAGTCACGGGGGGCGGAACACCGGGGAGCTGTTTTTT

len: 14
abundance: few
j_gene: TRBJ1-2
d_gene: TRBD1
v_gene: TRBV12-3/TRBV12-4
CDR3aa: CASSFSAGGGGYTF
CDR3nt: TGTGCCAGCAGTTTTTCGGCAGGGGGTGGTGGCTACACCTTC

len: 16
abundance: .
j_gene: TRBJ1-5
d_gene: TRBD1
v_gene: TRBV20-1
CDR3aa: CSASRQGGGVYQPQHF
CDR3nt: TGCAGCGCTTCTCGACAGGGTGGTGGTGTATATCAGCCCCAGCATTTT

len: 14
abundance: few
j_gene: TRBJ1-4
d_gene: .
v_gene: TRBV6-2/TRBV6-3
CDR3aa: CASSNGPGNEKLFF
CDR3nt: TGTGCCAGCAGTAACGGGCCCGGGAATGAAAAACTGTTTTTT

len: 16
abundance: few
j_gene: TRBJ1-1
d_gene: TRBD1
v_gene: TRBV15
CDR3aa: CATSKRRTGWNTEAFF
CDR3nt: TGTGCCACCAGCAAGAGGCGGACAGGGTGGAACACTGAAGCTTTCTTT

len: 13
abundance: few
j_gene: TRBJ2-7
d_gene: TRBD1
v_gene: TRBV5-1
CDR3aa: CASSGQGSYEQYF
CDR3nt: TGCGCCAGTTCCGGACAGGGCTCCTACGAGCAGTACTTC

len: 15
abundance: .
j_gene: TRBJ2-7
d_gene: TRBD1
v_gene: TRBV7-3
CDR3aa: CASSLGTGSSHEQYF
CDR3nt: TGTGCCAGCAGCTTAGGGACAGGGTCCTCCCACGAGCAGTACTTC

len: 12
abundance: many
j_gene: TRBJ2-2
d_gene: .
v_gene: TRBV6-2/TRBV6-3
CDR3aa: CASSGETGELFF
CDR3nt: TGTGCCAGCAGTGGGGAGACCGGGGAGCTGTTTTTT

len: 18
abundance: .
j_gene: TRBJ2-7
d_gene: TRBD1
v_gene: TRBV4-1
CDR3aa: CASSQMWGLGQGGYEQYF
CDR3nt: TGTGCCAGCAGCCAAATGTGGGGGCTGGGACAGGGGGGATACGAGCAGTACTTC

len: 16
abundance: .
j_gene: TRBJ2-1
d_gene: .
v_gene: TRBV6-8
CDR3aa: CASSYGAGSSYNEQFF
CDR3nt: TGTGCCAGCAGTTACGGAGCGGGTAGTTCCTACAATGAGCAGTTCTTC

len: 15
abundance: .
j_gene: TRBJ2-3
d_gene: .
v_gene: TRBV11-1
CDR3aa: CASSFTGGGTDTQYF
CDR3nt: TGTGCCAGCAGCTTCACTGGGGGAGGCACAGATACGCAGTATTTT

len: 16
abundance: .
j_gene: TRBJ1-2
d_gene: .
v_gene: TRBV19
CDR3aa: CASSTGPRHLLYGYTF
CDR3nt: TGTGCCAGTAGTACGGGACCCCGCCACTTGCTCTATGGCTACACCTTC

len: 17
abundance: few
j_gene: TRBJ1-6
d_gene: .
v_gene: TRBV4-1
CDR3aa: CASSQGHYDFVGSPLHF
CDR3nt: TGCGCCAGCAGCCAAGGGCATTACGACTTCGTGGGGTCACCCCTCCACTTT

len: 13
abundance: many
j_gene: TRBJ1-2
d_gene: .
v_gene: TRBV7-9
CDR3aa: CASSLDPASGYTF
CDR3nt: TGTGCCAGCAGCTTAGATCCAGCGAGCGGCTACACCTTC

len: 12
abundance: .
j_gene: TRBJ2-7
d_gene: .
v_gene: TRBV28
CDR3aa: CASRPRSYEQYF
CDR3nt: TGTGCCAGCAGGCCCCGCTCCTACGAGCAGTACTTC

len: 15
abundance: many
j_gene: TRBJ1-2
d_gene: .
v_gene: TRBV7-8
CDR3aa: CASSPEPLPGYGYTF
CDR3nt: TGTGCCAGCAGCCCCGAACCCCTGCCGGGCTATGGCTACACCTTC

len: 15
abundance: once
j_gene: TRBJ2-6
d_gene: .
v_gene: TRBV5-1
CDR3aa: CASSLIGTGANVLTF
CDR3nt: TGCGCCAGCAGCTTGATAGGGACCGGGGCCAACGTCCTGACTTTC

len: 15
abundance: .
j_gene: TRBJ1-2
d_gene: .
v_gene: TRBV27
CDR3aa: CASSFGPGLGYGYTF
CDR3nt: .

len: 13
abundance: .
j_gene: TRBJ1-1
d_gene: .
v_gene: TRBV12-3/TRBV12-4
CDR3aa: CASSFVKNTEAFF
CDR3nt: TGTGCCAGCAGTTTTGTCAAGAACACTGAAGCTTTCTTT

len: 12
abundance: .
j_gene: TRBJ2-7
d_gene: .
v_gene: TRBV12-3/TRBV12-4
CDR3aa: CASTGSIYEQYF
CDR3nt: TGTGCCAGCACGGGCAGTATCTACGAGCAGTACTTC

len: 19
abundance: few
j_gene: TRBJ1-3
d_gene: .
v_gene: TRBV4-1
CDR3aa: CASSLLGYQQGNSGNTIYF
CDR3nt: TGCGCCAGCAGCCTCTTAGGGTACCAACAGGGAAACTCTGGAAACACCATATATTTT

len: 15
abundance: .
j_gene: TRBJ2-5
d_gene: TRBD2
v_gene: TRBV12-3/TRBV12-4
CDR3aa: CASSPPGLAGVTQYF
CDR3nt: TGTGCCAGCAGTCCACCGGGACTAGCGGGAGTAACCCAGTACTTC

len: 15
abundance: .
j_gene: TRBJ1-4
d_gene: .
v_gene: TRBV28
CDR3aa: CASRELYATNEKLFF
CDR3nt: TGTGCCAGCAGAGAACTATACGCAACTAATGAAAAACTGTTTTTT

len: 14
abundance: few
j_gene: TRBJ1-1
d_gene: .
v_gene: TRBV20-1
CDR3aa: CSARPGQMGNEAFF
CDR3nt: TGCAGTGCTAGACCTGGGCAGATGGGAAACGAAGCTTTCTTT

len: 15
abundance: .
j_gene: TRBJ2-5
d_gene: .
v_gene: TRBV28
CDR3aa: CASSFPIGQQETQYF
CDR3nt: TGTGCCAGCAGTTTTCCCATCGGACAGCAAGAGACCCAGTACTTC

len: 14
abundance: few
j_gene: TRBJ2-5
d_gene: .
v_gene: TRBV7-9
CDR3aa: CASSQTSSQETQYF
CDR3nt: TGTGCCAGCAGCCAGACTAGTTCACAAGAGACCCAGTACTTC

len: 16
abundance: many
j_gene: TRBJ2-7
d_gene: .
v_gene: TRBV5-4
CDR3aa: CASSSGHPGDSYEQYF
CDR3nt: TGTGCCAGCAGCTCCGGACACCCAGGGGACTCCTACGAGCAGTACTTC

len: 14
abundance: .
j_gene: TRBJ2-1
d_gene: TRBD2
v_gene: TRBV11-3
CDR3aa: CASSLGGRANEQFF
CDR3nt: TGTGCCAGCAGCCTCGGGGGGAGGGCCAATGAGCAGTTCTTC

len: 16
abundance: .
j_gene: TRBJ2-1
d_gene: .
v_gene: TRBV29-1
CDR3aa: CSVVGGVFTGYNEQFF
CDR3nt: TGCAGCGTTGTCGGGGGCGTCTTTACGGGGTACAATGAGCAGTTCTTC

len: 14
abundance: many
j_gene: TRBJ2-5
d_gene: .
v_gene: TRBV7-9
CDR3aa: CASSIAPSQETQYF
CDR3nt: TGTGCCAGCAGCATAGCCCCAAGCCAAGAGACCCAGTACTTC

len: 13
abundance: .
j_gene: TRBJ1-2
d_gene: .
v_gene: TRBV7-9
CDR3aa: CASSLEVYYGYTF
CDR3nt: TGTGCCAGCAGCTTAGAAGTCTACTATGGCTACACCTTC

len: 13
abundance: few
j_gene: TRBJ2-5
d_gene: .
v_gene: TRBV7-6
CDR3aa: CASSQRPQETQYF
CDR3nt: TGTGCCAGCAGCCAAAGGCCCCAAGAGACCCAGTACTTC

len: 18
abundance: few
j_gene: TRBJ2-2
d_gene: TRBD2
v_gene: TRBV6-5
CDR3aa: CASSYSGLAGFSAGELFF
CDR3nt: TGTGCCAGCAGTTACTCGGGACTAGCGGGGTTCTCAGCCGGGGAGCTGTTTTTT

len: 16
abundance: many
j_gene: TRBJ1-2
d_gene: TRBD1
v_gene: TRBV4-3
CDR3aa: CASSQGADRGRLGYTF
CDR3nt: TGCGCCAGCAGCCAAGGGGCTGACAGGGGGCGGTTGGGCTACACCTTC

len: 15
abundance: .
j_gene: TRBJ1-1
d_gene: TRBD1
v_gene: TRBV28
CDR3aa: CASSLWGQGATEAFF
CDR3nt: TGTGCCAGCAGTTTATGGGGACAGGGGGCTACTGAAGCTTTCTTT

len: 18
abundance: .
j_gene: TRBJ2-3
d_gene: TRBD2
v_gene: TRBV7-2
CDR3aa: CASSLAPGLAGGLNTQYF
CDR3nt: TGTGCCAGCAGCTTAGCCCCAGGACTAGCGGGGGGGCTTAATACGCAGTATTTT

len: 14
abundance: .
j_gene: TRBJ1-2
d_gene: .
v_gene: TRBV11-2
CDR3aa: CASSHGTGAYGYTF
CDR3nt: TGTGCCAGCAGCCACGGGACGGGGGCTTATGGCTACACCTTC

len: 15
abundance: .
j_gene: TRBJ2-1
d_gene: TRBD2
v_gene: TRBV11-3
CDR3aa: CASSRGLAGGGEQFF
CDR3nt: TGTGCCAGCAGCAGGGGACTAGCGGGGGGAGGTGAGCAGTTCTTC

len: 15
abundance: .
j_gene: TRBJ2-7
d_gene: TRBD2
v_gene: TRBV27
CDR3aa: CASRTGTSSSYEQYF
CDR3nt: TGTGCCAGCCGAACCGGGACTAGCAGTTCCTACGAGCAGTACTTC

len: 15
abundance: .
j_gene: TRBJ2-7
d_gene: TRBD2
v_gene: TRBV7-2
CDR3aa: CASSFIAGGIYEQYF
CDR3nt: TGTGCCAGCAGCTTTATCGCGGGGGGGATCTACGAGCAGTACTTC

len: 15
abundance: many
j_gene: TRBJ2-6
d_gene: .
v_gene: TRBV12-3/TRBV12-4
CDR3aa: CASSFALGATNVLTF
CDR3nt: TGTGCCAGCAGTTTCGCCCTCGGGGCAACCAACGTCCTGACTTTC

len: 16
abundance: .
j_gene: TRBJ2-3
d_gene: .
v_gene: TRBV2
CDR3aa: CASSETSRDSTDTQYF
CDR3nt: TGTGCCAGCAGTGAAACTTCCCGGGACAGCACAGATACGCAGTATTTT

len: 19
abundance: .
j_gene: TRBJ1-6
d_gene: .
v_gene: TRBV28
CDR3aa: CASSLESLGGSSYNSPLHF
CDR3nt: TGTGCCAGCAGTCTAGAATCCTTGGGGGGGAGCTCCTATAATTCACCCCTCCACTTT

len: 15
abundance: .
j_gene: TRBJ1-6
d_gene: .
v_gene: TRBV28
CDR3aa: CASRTLSSYNSPLHF
CDR3nt: TGTGCCAGCAGAACCCTGAGCTCCTATAATTCACCCCTCCACTTT

len: 16
abundance: few
j_gene: TRBJ2-3
d_gene: TRBD1
v_gene: TRBV7-2
CDR3aa: CASSLRDRGPTDTQYF
CDR3nt: TGTGCCAGCAGCTTAAGGGACAGGGGGCCTACAGATACGCAGTATTTT

len: 14
abundance: few
j_gene: TRBJ1-4
d_gene: .
v_gene: TRBV5-6
CDR3aa: CASSYGTGNEKLFF
CDR3nt: TGTGCCAGCAGCTACGGGACGGGGAATGAAAAACTGTTTTTT

len: 15
abundance: .
j_gene: TRBJ1-5
d_gene: .
v_gene: TRBV4-1
CDR3aa: CASSLRAPSNQPQHF
CDR3nt: TGCGCCAGCAGCCTTCGTGCCCCTAGCAATCAGCCCCAGCATTTT

len: 13
abundance: few
j_gene: TRBJ1-1
d_gene: .
v_gene: TRBV11-2
CDR3aa: CASSFQRNTEAFF
CDR3nt: TGTGCCAGCAGCTTCCAGAGAAACACTGAAGCTTTCTTT

len: 13
abundance: few
j_gene: TRBJ2-7
d_gene: .
v_gene: TRBV9
CDR3aa: CASSVGRGDEQYF
CDR3nt: TGTGCCAGCAGCGTGGGCAGGGGCGACGAGCAGTACTTC

len: 15
abundance: few
j_gene: TRBJ2-7
d_gene: TRBD2
v_gene: TRBV6-5
CDR3aa: CASSYSLAGTYEQYF
CDR3nt: TGTGCCAGCAGTTACTCACTAGCGGGGACCTACGAGCAGTACTTC

len: 13
abundance: .
j_gene: TRBJ2-1
d_gene: .
v_gene: TRBV2
CDR3aa: CASSVKWTNEQFF
CDR3nt: TGTGCCAGCAGCGTAAAATGGACCAATGAGCAGTTCTTC

len: 16
abundance: many
j_gene: TRBJ1-1
d_gene: TRBD1
v_gene: TRBV7-2
CDR3aa: CASSSEVRQGQAEAFF
CDR3nt: TGTGCCAGCAGCTCCGAAGTCCGACAGGGTCAGGCTGAAGCTTTCTTT

len: 18
abundance: .
j_gene: TRBJ2-1
d_gene: TRBD2
v_gene: TRBV11-1
CDR3aa: CASSLNSGGSSSYNEQFF
CDR3nt: TGTGCCAGCAGCTTAAATAGCGGGGGGTCGAGCTCCTACAATGAGCAGTTCTTC

len: 16
abundance: .
j_gene: TRBJ2-1
d_gene: TRBD2
v_gene: TRBV6-2/TRBV6-3
CDR3aa: CASSPRDYHSYNEQFF
CDR3nt: TGTGCCAGCAGTCCCCGGGACTACCACTCCTACAATGAGCAGTTCTTC

len: 16
abundance: .
j_gene: TRBJ2-1
d_gene: TRBD1
v_gene: TRBV29-1
CDR3aa: CSVETGTGDRYNEQFF
CDR3nt: TGCAGCGTTGAAACCGGGACAGGGGATAGGTACAATGAGCAGTTCTTC